This TCR beta chain emerged from a study of regulatory T cells in long-lasting Graves disease (dated by TCRdb to the early 2020s). Background on the whole study: Patients with newly diagnosed Graves' disease had been on antithyroid drugs for under 3 months. Patients with persistent Graves' disease were compared with patients with newly diagnosed Graves' disease using TCR sequencing and RNA sequencing of peripheral blood. A total of about 35 samples underwent TCR sequencing, from about 13 patients with persistent Graves' disease and 20 patients with newly diagnosed Graves' disease. The study was conducted in China and was registered as a clinical trial.

This clonotype showed up many times. Which antigen it targets is not known. Per-nucleotide qualities are absent, and no much larger clonotype sits a single base away. Study-level results and caveats: A larger number of public clonotypes was shared among persistent patients (more than 2,500) than among newly diagnosed patients (roughly 1,000). The study examined only peripheral blood because the primary lesion, thyroid tissue, could not be accessed. Persistent Graves' disease patients showed lower TCR Shannon entropy and fewer highly expanded clones than newly diagnosed patients, suggesting clonal expansion. The authors noted that the small sample size was a limitation that may lower accuracy. TRBV28, TRBJ1-2 and TRBJ2-5 were preferentially used in persistent disease, while TRBV20-1 and TRBJ2-1 were favored in newly diagnosed disease. Sequencing and analysis were limited to the TCR beta chain.

The sample's time point label, in plain terms: newly diagnosed GD, antithyroid drugs for less than 3 months. For both TCR sequencing and RNA sequencing, RNA was extracted from PBMCs using TRIzol. Graves' disease was diagnosed according to American Thyroid Association guidelines. Patients were recruited from an endocrinology department in Xi'an, China. Each patient gave 8.5 to 9.5 milliliters of peripheral blood, collected in an EDTA anticoagulant tube. Ficoll Paque Plus density gradient separation was used to isolate PBMCs, and no further T cell sorting was performed. An Agilent 2100 Bioanalyzer and agarose gel were used to check RNA quality, while a NanoDrop 2000 measured RNA concentration. Looking up the germline V gene yields CDR1 KGHDR and CDR2 SFDVKD. There are 11 amino acids in the CDR3, from cysteine to phenylalanine inclusive. The read is trimmed to its CDR3 DNA, 33 bases read in frame from base 1. The trim is 7 bases for V and 6 bases for J, with a gap of 7 bases between the germline ends.

To prepare the library, multiplex PCR was applied. TCRdb names Illumina HiSeq 4000 as the instrument used. iRepertoire HTBI primers and Arm-PCR amplification of CDR3 regions were used to construct TCR beta libraries. Before sequencing, the PCR products went through gel purification. As for the original processing: Gene usage analysis of CDR3 amino acid clonotypes relied on the 55 to 80 TRBV and 12 to 15 TRBJ segments identified across samples. Filtered high-quality paired reads were merged into contigs using COPE and FqMerger. BLAST was used to align contigs to IMGT TRBV, TRBD and TRBJ reference genes, with CDR3 defined following IMGT. Any clonotype with a frequency above 0.1% was counted as a highly expanded clone. Repertoire diversity was measured by Shannon entropy, and V-J evenness by the Gini coefficient. Clonotypes shared by more than one individual were considered public. TCRdb itself trimmed the public reads at Q25 with fastp, ran MiXCR and retained productive beta chains. All rows with the same CDR3 protein become a single entry with the most common DNA and genes. TCRdb assigned the V and J calls; the authors' analysis was not used. A total of around 250,000 distinct CDR3 sequences appear in this sample, around 21% of them only once. The ten largest clones take up approximately 14% of the sample.

The source is a female donor with Graves disease. The sequences come from peripheral blood mononuclear cells (PBMCs), collected at new diagnosis, from a patient treated with antithyroid drugs. The chain is made from TRBV24-1 and TRBJ2-3; the D gene lacks a confident call. The CDR3 region: CATSVSDTQYF. The nucleotides are TGTGCCACCAGCGTTAGCGATACGCAGTATTTT.